The 5 T cell receptor beta chains in this list originate from one sample, sequenced in a study of OX40 agonist ivuxolimab in advanced cancers. Library construction relied on the immunoSEQ multiplex PCR assay. TCRdb obtained this table from immuneACCESS and retained in-frame rearrangements with V and J assigned. These tables miss some clones; where compared with another copy, unresolved V genes account for less than half of the shortfall, and the remainder is unexplained. For this sample the table gives 75,000 to 100,000 clones, of which 80% to 90% were detected only once. The top ten clonotypes cover roughly 0.35% of the sample. The material sequenced was CD4+ or CD8+ T cells sorted from blood, taken in a trial of the OX40 agonist ivuxolimab. The receptors derive from an adult with an advanced solid tumor such as melanoma, head and neck, liver or kidney cancer.

The chain has TRBV7-2 and TRBJ2-1; TRBD1 matches at 7 bases. The CDR3 runs to 16 residues. J gave up 3 bases and V 4 bases, and 9 bases lay outside the gene matches. CDR1 and CDR2 (germline): SGHTA, FQGNSA. The CDR3 reads CASSSGQVLGYNEQFF. The CDR3 DNA follows: TGTGCCAGCAGCTCAGGACAGGTCCTTGGCTACAATGAGCAGTTCTTC.

The chain recombines TRBV5-1 with TRBJ1-1, with D uncertain. Per the germline V gene, CDR1 is SGHRS and CDR2 is YFSETQ. Between the trimmed V and J ends, which lost 2 bases and 6 bases, there was a span of 20 bases. This CDR3 contains 16 residues. The DNA of the CDR3 is TGCGCCAGCAGCTTCGTAGGAGGGCGGGAAAAGGCTGAAGCTTTCTTT. It specifies CASSFVGGREKAEAFF.

This chain connects TRBV10-3 to TRBJ1-1; 7 nucleotides line up with TRBD1. The V gene's germline CDR1 is ENHRY and CDR2 SYGVKD. With 10 bases clipped from V and 0 bases from J, the junction kept 5 bases outside the gene matches. This CDR3 region has 13 residues. The CDR3 DNA follows: TGTGCCACTAGACAGGGCTTGAACACTGAAGCTTTCTTT. Its protein product is CATRQGLNTEAFF.

This chain connects TRBV7-9 to TRBJ1-5; TRBD1 matches 9 bases. The CDR3 spans 15 residues. The ends lost 5 bases at V and 6 bases at J; junction bases unmatched: 8. Germline V gene sequence: CDR1 SEHNR, CDR2 FQNEAQ (reference sequence). As DNA, the CDR3 is TGTGCCAGCAGCCCGGGACAGGGTACCCTTCAGCCCCAGCATTTT. It is translated as CASSPGQGTLQPQHF.

V is TRBV28 and J is TRBJ1-1; 7 bases match TRBD1. The CDR3 is 13 residues long. CDR1 MDHEN and CDR2 SYDVKM come from the germline V gene. V shed 6 bases, J shed 7 bases, and the junction held 8 bases outside the gene matches. The CDR3 spells CASSQGESNEAFF. DNA of the CDR3: TGTGCCAGCAGCCAGGGGGAGTCAAATGAAGCTTTCTTT.